These 6 T cell receptor beta chains originate from one sample sequenced in a study of post-analysis software for immune sequencing data. Study-level findings and limits: Patients used about five TRBV segments, including TRBV5-6, TRBV5-1 and TRBV20-1, more often than controls.

These receptors' targets are unknown. Unique molecular identifiers tagged the TCR beta cDNA libraries. Each CDR3 protein gets one entry after TCRdb re-called the PCR reads with MiXCR. The repertoire holds almost 700,000 distinct CDR3 sequences, 55% to 70% seen once, with approximately 11% in the top ten. The sample was blood. Source of these receptors: a girl between 2 and 10 years old with multiple sclerosis.

The chain carries TRBV5-1 and TRBJ1-2; a possible D gene is TRBD1 (5 bases). The CDR3 extends over 15 amino acids. V was shortened by 0 bases and J by 0 bases, with 9 bases between the two germline ends. CDR1 is SGHRS and CDR2 is YFSETQ in the germline V gene. DNA for the CDR3: TGCGCCAGCAGCTTGGAGAGGGGACCTAACTATGGCTACACCTTC. Amino acid sequence: CASSLERGPNYGYTF.

This clonotype was observed a handful of times. The J gene is TRBJ2-7, the V gene TRBV5-8; D is possibly TRBD1 (6 bases). Trimming shortened V by 5 bases and J by 0 bases, and 15 bases separated the two germline ends. This CDR3 spans 15 amino acids. Looked up from germline, CDR1 is SGHTS and CDR2 is YDEGEE. CDR3 in amino acids: CASRPRQANSYEQYF. In DNA, the CDR3 is TGTGCCAGCAGACCTCGACAGGCTAACTCCTACGAGCAGTACTTC.

With respect to this clonotype: One junction end does not reproduce the germline sequence, and a read error may be involved. The V call is TRBV12-3 or TRBV12-4, the J call TRBJ2-5, with 8 bases lining up with TRBD2. This CDR3 has 16 amino acids. This chain's CDR3 is CASSLRTSRGQGTQYF. DNA of the CDR3: TGTGCCAGCAGTTTAAGGACTAGCAGAGGGCAAGGGACCCAGTACTTC.

This clonotype was counted between two and nine times. The V call is TRBV7-2, the J call TRBJ1-1; D ambiguous. CDR1 is SGHTA and CDR2 is FQGNSA in the germline V gene. This CDR3 spans 15 amino acids. Trimming stripped 1 base from V and 3 bases from J, with 12 bases between. The CDR3 DNA is TGTGCCAGCAGCTTAGTAGCGGCTCTCGACACTGAAGCTTTCTTT. Protein sequence: CASSLVAALDTEAFF. The full variable domain, its missing parts supplied by reference TRBV7-2 and TRBJ1-1, is GAGVSQSPSNKVTEKGKDVELRCDPISGHTALYWYRQSLGQGLEFLIYFQGNSAPDKSGLPSDRFSAERTGGSVSTLTIQRTQQEDSAVYLCASSLVAALDTEAFFGQGTRLTVV.

This sequence joins TRBV9 and TRBJ2-3, with 9 bases fitting TRBD1. Germline V CDR1 and CDR2: SGDLS, YYNGEE. The ends lost 0 bases at V and 6 bases at J; junction bases unmatched: 8. The CDR3 is 16 residues long. The CDR3 DNA reads as TGTGCCAGCAGCGTAGATTTAGGGACAGGGAGCGATACGCAGTATTTT. It codes for CASSVDLGTGSDTQYF.

The chain combines TRBV29-1 with TRBJ1-1, with D unresolved. This CDR3 contains 12 residues. Between the trimmed V and J ends, which lost 6 bases and 1 base, there was a span of 9 bases. The germline CDR1 and CDR2 sequences are SQVTM and ANQGSEA. CDR3 sequence reads: CSVQPTNTEAFF. CDR3 nucleotide sequence: TGCAGCGTCCAGCCGACGAACACTGAAGCTTTCTTT. Drawing the rest from reference TRBV29-1 and TRBJ1-1, the complete variable domain is SAVISQKPSRDICQRGTSLTIQCQVDSQVTMMFWYRQQPGQSLTLIATANQGSEATYESGFVIDKFPISRPNLTFSTLTVSNMSPEDSSIYLCSVQPTNTEAFFGQGTRLTVV.